These T cell receptor beta chains were read from a single sample in a study of cytomegalovirus exposure and HLA in healthy donors. The protocol was immunoSEQ multiplex PCR, while the TCRdb copy is restricted to in-frame clones and leaves out a portion. The profile shows about 180,000 clones, 80% to 90% of them singletons. Sequencing was done on a sample of PBMCs. The origin of the receptors is a woman under 30 in good health and CMV-seropositive. The CDR3 runs from the conserved cysteine through the conserved F or W. D genes are given only for firm matches. Only some rows state a clone size, as once, few, many or a class for expanded clones.

j_gene,abundance,v_gene,d_gene,CDR3nt,CDR3aa
TRBJ1-2,few,TRBV7-9,-,TGTGCCATTCCCTTGCGGGGCGCGGGCTACACCTTC,CAIPLRGAGYTF
TRBJ1-2,-,TRBV9,-,TGTGCCAGCAGCGGGAGGGTGACCCGCGGCTACACCTTC,CASSGRVTRGYTF
TRBJ2-2,once,TRBV20-1,-,TGCGGCGTAGGGGCCGGGGAGCTGTTTTTT,CGVGAGELFF
TRBJ2-1,-,TRBV5-1,-,TGCGCCAGCAGCCCCGAGATTGTGAGCAATGAGCAGTTCTTC,CASSPEIVSNEQFF
TRBJ2-1,-,TRBV5-6,-,TGTGCCAGCAGCTTGGGACGGCAGGGGAATCGTTTGGAGCAGTTCTTC,CASSLGRQGNRLEQFF
TRBJ1-1,-,TRBV5-1,-,TGCGCCAGCAGCAGATCCGAGGGAACTGAAGCTTTCTTT,CASSRSEGTEAFF
TRBJ2-7,-,TRBV28,-,TGTGCCACCAGGGAGACAGGTGGGGCCTACGAGCAGTACTTC,CATRETGGAYEQYF
TRBJ1-5,few,TRBV19,-,TGTGCCAGTAGCGGGACTGCCCTAACAGCCCAGCATTTT,CASSGTALTAQHF
TRBJ2-7,-,TRBV2,TRBD2,TGTGCCAGCTCGACCGGGACTAGCCCCAATAAGCAGTACTTC,CASSTGTSPNKQYF
TRBJ2-2,once,TRBV30,TRBD1,TGTGCCTGGAGTGTCCGGACAGGGACCGGGGAGCTGTTTTTT,CAWSVRTGTGELFF
TRBJ2-2,few,TRBV7-9,TRBD1,TGTGCCAGCAGCGCCGCGTCAGGGGGCGGCAGCGGGGAGCTGTTTTTT,CASSAASGGGSGELFF
TRBJ2-3,once,TRBV11-1,-,TGTGCCAGCAGCCCAAGACAGAGAACTAGCACAGATACGCAGTATTTT,CASSPRQRTSTDTQYF
TRBJ2-7,-,TRBV7-8,TRBD2,TGTGCCAGCAGCTTGGGGGCGGCTAGCGGGGAGCAACGGCGGCAGTACTTC,CASSLGAASGEQRRQYF
TRBJ1-1,-,TRBV6-5,TRBD1,TGTGCCAGTGCTGACAGGGGGAACACTGAAGCTTTCTTT,CASADRGNTEAFF
TRBJ2-7,-,TRBV7-2,-,TGTGCCAGCAGCCTTCGGACTCAGACCGAGCAGTACTTC,CASSLRTQTEQYF
TRBJ1-4,-,TRBV4-1,-,TGCGCCAGCAGCCAAGATCCCTCCCAAGGGGGAGAAAAACTGTTTTTT,CASSQDPSQGGEKLFF
TRBJ2-5,-,TRBV9,-,TGTGCCAGCAGCGCTGACAGGCAAGAGACCCAGTACTTC,CASSADRQETQYF
TRBJ2-1,few,TRBV19,TRBD2,TGTGCCAGTAGTATCGGAGCGGGGGGCGGTGTTGAGCAGTTCTTC,CASSIGAGGGVEQFF
TRBJ1-5,-,TRBV23-1,-,TGCGCCAGCATATTACCGAGGGATAGCAATCAGCCCCAGCATTTT,CASILPRDSNQPQHF
TRBJ2-2,-,TRBV18,TRBD1,TGTGCCAGCTCACCACTTTCGACAGGGGTAGAATCCGGGGAGCTGTTTTTT,CASSPLSTGVESGELFF
TRBJ1-6,-,TRBV5-6,-,TGTGCCAGCAGCAGGCCGGCTTCAGGGTCACCCCTCCACTTT,CASSRPASGSPLHF
TRBJ1-2,-,TRBV5-1,TRBD1,TGCGCCAGCAGCCAGCGGACAGGGGGCTGGTATGGCTACACCTTC,CASSQRTGGWYGYTF
TRBJ1-3,once,TRBV30,-,TGTGCCTGGAGTGTAATTCGGGGTACTGTCTCTGGAAACACCATATATTTT,CAWSVIRGTVSGNTIYF
TRBJ2-7,-,TRBV7-9,TRBD2,TGTGCCAGCAGCTTCGACTGGACAGCGGGGGGCGAGCAGTACTTC,CASSFDWTAGGEQYF
TRBJ2-7,few,TRBV7-2,-,TGTGCCAGCAGCTTAGCGTGGCAGGGTAGCGAGCAGTACTTC,CASSLAWQGSEQYF
TRBJ2-7,-,TRBV4-1,-,TGCGCCAGCAGCCAAGGACGAAACAGCTACGAGCAGTACTTC,CASSQGRNSYEQYF
TRBJ2-1,-,TRBV11-2,-,TGTGCCAGCAGCTTAGAGCGCGGGTTCAACTCCTACAATGAGCAGTTCTTC,CASSLERGFNSYNEQFF
TRBJ1-5,-,TRBV19,-,TGTGCCAGTAGTAACGGGAGGGATCAGCCCCAGCATTTT,CASSNGRDQPQHF
TRBJ2-7,-,TRBV7-6,TRBD1,TGTGCCAGCAGCTTTTCCCAGGGGGCCTACGAGCAGTACTTC,CASSFSQGAYEQYF
TRBJ1-4,once,TRBV4-2,TRBD1,TGTGCCAGCAGCCAAGACCCGCCAGGGACAGGGGACGAAAAACTGTTTTTT,CASSQDPPGTGDEKLFF
TRBJ1-3,few,TRBV7-2,TRBD1,TGTGCCAGCAGCTTGGGACAGGGAAACACCATATATTTT,CASSLGQGNTIYF
TRBJ1-6,-,TRBV11-2,-,TGTGCCAGCAGCCCAGCAGGGAAGTGGTCTCCCCGTTCACCCCTCCACTTT,CASSPAGKWSPRSPLHF
TRBJ1-4,-,TRBV15,TRBD1,TGTGCCACCAGCAGGGGAAGGGCAGACAGGGGAGGTGAAAAACTGTTTTTT,CATSRGRADRGGEKLFF
TRBJ1-1,-,TRBV5-7,-,TGTGCCAGCAGCGAGACTTTGTCTCGGGGGGACACTGAAGCTTTCTTT,CASSETLSRGDTEAFF
TRBJ2-1,-,TRBV7-3,-,TGTGCCAGCAGCGTATTACAGGATCTTAGCTCCTACAATGAGCAGTTCTTC,CASSVLQDLSSYNEQFF
TRBJ1-2,-,TRBV27,TRBD1,TGTGCCAGCAGTTTTGACAGGGTGGATGGCTACACCTTC,CASSFDRVDGYTF
TRBJ2-6,-,TRBV7-3,-,TGTGCCAGCAGCTTACCGGGGGCTGGGGCCAACGTCCTGACTTTC,CASSLPGAGANVLTF
TRBJ2-1,-,TRBV5-8,TRBD1,TGTGCCAGCAGCTGGGGGACAGGGACTGAGCAGTTCTTC,CASSWGTGTEQFF
TRBJ2-7,once,TRBV27,TRBD1,TGTGCCAGCAGTTCAATCGACAGGGGCTCCTACGAGCAGTACTTC,CASSSIDRGSYEQYF
TRBJ1-2,-,TRBV19,TRBD1,TGTGCCAGTAGTACGACCGGGACAGGGATTGATTATGGCTACACCTTC,CASSTTGTGIDYGYTF
TRBJ1-2,once,TRBV28,TRBD1,TGTGCCAGCAGCCTACAAGAAGGCGCAGGGGGCCTCTATGTCTACACCTTC,CASSLQEGAGGLYVYTF
TRBJ2-7,-,TRBV7-9,-,TGTGCCAGCAGCCCGGGATTCGACTACGAGCAGTACTTC,CASSPGFDYEQYF
TRBJ2-5,once,TRBV5-5,TRBD1,TGTGCCAGCAGCCAGGGACAGGGTACAGTTGAGACCCAGTACTTC,CASSQGQGTVETQYF
TRBJ2-4,once,TRBV19,-,TGTGCCAGTAGTACAGGACTCTTTGCCATTCAGTACTTC,CASSTGLFAIQYF
TRBJ2-7,-,TRBV5-5,TRBD1,TGTGCCAGCTCTTCGGACAGGGCCTACGAGCAGTACTTC,CASSSDRAYEQYF
TRBJ2-7,-,TRBV13,-,TGTGCCAGCAGCTCAGACAGGTTCGGGGCCTACGAGCAGTACTTC,CASSSDRFGAYEQYF
TRBJ1-2,once,TRBV7-9,-,TGTGCCAGCAGCTCCCTTCTAGGAGGTAACTATGGCTACACCTTC,CASSSLLGGNYGYTF
TRBJ2-2,-,TRBV7-9,-,TGTGCCAGCGGCCCAACATCGAACACCGGGGAGCTGTTTTTT,CASGPTSNTGELFF
TRBJ2-7,-,TRBV27,-,TGTGCCAGCAGTTTATCACCAGGGTCCTACGAGCAGTACTTC,CASSLSPGSYEQYF
TRBJ1-4,-,TRBV18,-,TGTGCCAGCTCACCTCTTCAGGGGTTGAATGAAAAACTGTTTTTT,CASSPLQGLNEKLFF
TRBJ1-2,-,TRBV28,TRBD1,TGTGCCAGCAGCCTACGCCAGGGACGGACAGGGGACCGGGGTGGCTACACCTTC,CASSLRQGRTGDRGGYTF